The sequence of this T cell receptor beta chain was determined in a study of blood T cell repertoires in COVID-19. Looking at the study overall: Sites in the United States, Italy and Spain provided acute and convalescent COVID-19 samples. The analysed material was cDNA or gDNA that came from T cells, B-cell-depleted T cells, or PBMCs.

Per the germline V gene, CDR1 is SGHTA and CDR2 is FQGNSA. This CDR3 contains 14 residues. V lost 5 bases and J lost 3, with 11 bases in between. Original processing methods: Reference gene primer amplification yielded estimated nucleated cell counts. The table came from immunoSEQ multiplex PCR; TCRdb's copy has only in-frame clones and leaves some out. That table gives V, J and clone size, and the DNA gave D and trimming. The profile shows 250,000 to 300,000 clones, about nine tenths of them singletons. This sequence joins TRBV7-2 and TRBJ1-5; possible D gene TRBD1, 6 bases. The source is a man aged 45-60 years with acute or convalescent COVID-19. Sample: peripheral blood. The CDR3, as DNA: TGTGCCAGCAGCAAACAGGGATACAATCAGCCCCAGCATTTT. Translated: CASSKQGYNQPQHF.